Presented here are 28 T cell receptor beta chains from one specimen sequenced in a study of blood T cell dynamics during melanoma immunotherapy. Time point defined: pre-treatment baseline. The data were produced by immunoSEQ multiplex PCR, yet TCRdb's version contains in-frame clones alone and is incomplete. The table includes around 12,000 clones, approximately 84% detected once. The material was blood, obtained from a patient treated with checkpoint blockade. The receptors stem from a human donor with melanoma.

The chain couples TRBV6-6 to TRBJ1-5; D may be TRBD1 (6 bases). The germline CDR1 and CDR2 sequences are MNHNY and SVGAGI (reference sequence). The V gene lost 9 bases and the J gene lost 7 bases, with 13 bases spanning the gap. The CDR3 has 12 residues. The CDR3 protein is CASLGGRQPQHF. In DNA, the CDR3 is TGTGCCAGTCTGGGGGGGCGACAGCCCCAGCATTTT.

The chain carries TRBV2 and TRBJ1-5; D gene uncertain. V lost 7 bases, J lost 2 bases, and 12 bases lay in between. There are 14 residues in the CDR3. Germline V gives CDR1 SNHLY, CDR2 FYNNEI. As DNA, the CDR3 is TGTGCCAGCACGGACCCCTGGGGCAATCAGCCCCAGCATTTT. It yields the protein CASTDPWGNQPQHF.

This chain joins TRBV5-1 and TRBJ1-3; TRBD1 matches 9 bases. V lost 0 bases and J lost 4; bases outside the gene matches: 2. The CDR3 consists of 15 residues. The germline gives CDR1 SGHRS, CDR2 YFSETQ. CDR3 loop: CASSLGTGAGNTIYF. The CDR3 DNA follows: TGCGCCAGCAGCTTGGGGACAGGGGCCGGAAACACCATATATTTT.

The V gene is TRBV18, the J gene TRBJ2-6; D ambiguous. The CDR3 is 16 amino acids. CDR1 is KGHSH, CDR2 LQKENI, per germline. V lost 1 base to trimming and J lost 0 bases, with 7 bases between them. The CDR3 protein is CASSPQPSSGANVLTF. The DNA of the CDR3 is TGTGCCAGCTCACCACAACCGAGCTCTGGGGCCAACGTCCTGACTTTC.

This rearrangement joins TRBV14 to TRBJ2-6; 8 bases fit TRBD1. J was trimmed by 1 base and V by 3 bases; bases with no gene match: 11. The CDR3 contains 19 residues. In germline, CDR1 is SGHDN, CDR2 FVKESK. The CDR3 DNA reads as TGTGCCAGCAGCCAGGATGGGGGACAGGTGATATCTGGGGCCAACGTCCTGACTTTC. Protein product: CASSQDGGQVISGANVLTF.

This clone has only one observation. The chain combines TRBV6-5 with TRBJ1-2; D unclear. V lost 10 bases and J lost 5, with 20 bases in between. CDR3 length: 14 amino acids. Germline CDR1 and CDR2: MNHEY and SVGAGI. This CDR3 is CAIGRAPREYGYTF. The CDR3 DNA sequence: TGTGCCATCGGGAGGGCCCCGAGGGAATATGGCTACACCTTC.

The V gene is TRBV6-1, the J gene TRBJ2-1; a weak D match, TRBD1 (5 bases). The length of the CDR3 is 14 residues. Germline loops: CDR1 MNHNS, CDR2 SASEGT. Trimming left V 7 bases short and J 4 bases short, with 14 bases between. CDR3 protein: CASTRAGKYNEQFF. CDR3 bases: TGTGCCAGCACCCGGGCAGGGAAATACAATGAGCAGTTCTTC.

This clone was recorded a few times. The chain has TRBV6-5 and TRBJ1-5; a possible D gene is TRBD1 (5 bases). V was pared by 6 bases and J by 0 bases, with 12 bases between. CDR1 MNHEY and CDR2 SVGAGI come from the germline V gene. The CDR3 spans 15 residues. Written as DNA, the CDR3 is TGTGCCAGCAGACCCGGGACGGGTAGCAATCAGCCCCAGCATTTT. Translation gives CASRPGTGSNQPQHF.

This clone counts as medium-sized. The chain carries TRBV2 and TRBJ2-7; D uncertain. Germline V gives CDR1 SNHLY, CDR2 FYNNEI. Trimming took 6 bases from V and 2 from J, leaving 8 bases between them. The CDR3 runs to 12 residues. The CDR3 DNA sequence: TGTGCCAGCAGGGGCGGTACCTACGAGCAGTACTTC. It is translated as CASRGGTYEQYF.

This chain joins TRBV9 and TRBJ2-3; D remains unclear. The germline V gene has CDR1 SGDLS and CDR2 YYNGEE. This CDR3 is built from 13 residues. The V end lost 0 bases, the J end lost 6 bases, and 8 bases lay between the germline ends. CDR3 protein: CASSVDLGDTQYF. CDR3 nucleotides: TGTGCCAGCAGCGTAGATCTGGGGGATACGCAGTATTTT.

The DNA for the CDR3 is TGTGCCAGCAGCTTAGTGGCAGGTGGGGCAAATACGCAGTATTTT. Translated, it gives CASSLVAGGANTQYF. The chain combines TRBV7-9 with TRBJ2-3; tentative D call: TRBD1 (5 bases). With 1 base removed from V and 7 bases from J, the gap between germline ends came to 15 bases. Germline V gene sequence: CDR1 SEHNR, CDR2 FQNEAQ (reference sequence). This CDR3 has 15 residues.

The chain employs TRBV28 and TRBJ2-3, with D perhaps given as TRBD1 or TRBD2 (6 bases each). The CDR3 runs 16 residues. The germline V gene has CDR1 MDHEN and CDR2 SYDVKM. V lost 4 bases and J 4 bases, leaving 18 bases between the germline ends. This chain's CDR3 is CASSSRRGLSADTQYF. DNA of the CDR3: TGTGCCAGCAGTTCCAGACGGGGGCTTAGCGCAGATACGCAGTATTTT. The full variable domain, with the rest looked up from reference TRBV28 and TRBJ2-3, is DVKVTQSSRYLVKRTGEKVFLECVQDMDHENMFWYRQDPGLGLRLIYFSYDVKMKEKGDIPEGYSVSREKKERFSLILESASTNQTSMYLCASSSRRGLSADTQYFGPGTRLTVL.

CDR3 region: CASSGWGQGNEKLFF. The CDR3 DNA reads TGTGCCAGCAGTGGATGGGGGCAGGGTAATGAAAAACTGTTTTTT. The chain employs TRBV2 and TRBJ1-4; possible D gene TRBD1, 6 bases. The CDR3 has 15 residues. The germline gives CDR1 SNHLY, CDR2 FYNNEI. V lost 4 bases and J lost 4, with 13 bases in between.

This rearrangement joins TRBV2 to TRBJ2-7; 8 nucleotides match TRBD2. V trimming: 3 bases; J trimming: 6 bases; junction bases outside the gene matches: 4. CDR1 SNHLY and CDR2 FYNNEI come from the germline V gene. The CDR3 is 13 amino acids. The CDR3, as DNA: TGTGCCAGCAGTGAGCGACTAGCGAGCGAGCAGTACTTC. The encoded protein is CASSERLASEQYF.

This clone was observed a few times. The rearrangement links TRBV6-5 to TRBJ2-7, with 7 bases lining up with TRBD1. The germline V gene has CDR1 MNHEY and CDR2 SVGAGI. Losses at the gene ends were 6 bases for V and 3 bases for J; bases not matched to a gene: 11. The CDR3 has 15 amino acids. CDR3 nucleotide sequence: TGTGCCAGCAGCTCGCCGGGACAGACTGTCTACGAGCAGTACTTC. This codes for CASSSPGQTVYEQYF.

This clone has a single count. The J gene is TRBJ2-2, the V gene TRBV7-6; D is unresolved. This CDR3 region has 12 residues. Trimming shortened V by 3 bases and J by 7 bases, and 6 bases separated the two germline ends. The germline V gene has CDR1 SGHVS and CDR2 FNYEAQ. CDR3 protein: CASSFPDGELFF. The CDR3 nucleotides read TGTGCCAGCAGCTTCCCAGACGGGGAGCTGTTTTTT.

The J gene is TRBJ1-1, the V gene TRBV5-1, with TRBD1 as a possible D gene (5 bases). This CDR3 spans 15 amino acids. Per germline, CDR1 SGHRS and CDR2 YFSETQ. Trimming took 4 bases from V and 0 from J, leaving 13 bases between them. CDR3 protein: CASSPVAGLNTEAFF. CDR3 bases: TGCGCCAGCAGCCCGGTGGCAGGGCTGAACACTGAAGCTTTCTTT.

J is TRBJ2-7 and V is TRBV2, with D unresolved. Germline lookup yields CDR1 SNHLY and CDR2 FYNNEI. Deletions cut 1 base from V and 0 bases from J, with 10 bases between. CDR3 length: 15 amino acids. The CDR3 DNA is TGTGCCAGCAGTGAAGGGAGCTATTTCTCCTACGAGCAGTACTTC. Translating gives CASSEGSYFSYEQYF.

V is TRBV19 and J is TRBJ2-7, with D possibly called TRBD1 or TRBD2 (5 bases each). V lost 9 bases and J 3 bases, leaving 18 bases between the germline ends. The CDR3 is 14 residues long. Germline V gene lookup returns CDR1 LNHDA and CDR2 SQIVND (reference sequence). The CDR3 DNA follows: TGTGCCAGCAGTGACCGGGACGGTCTCTACGAGCAGTACTTC. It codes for CASSDRDGLYEQYF.

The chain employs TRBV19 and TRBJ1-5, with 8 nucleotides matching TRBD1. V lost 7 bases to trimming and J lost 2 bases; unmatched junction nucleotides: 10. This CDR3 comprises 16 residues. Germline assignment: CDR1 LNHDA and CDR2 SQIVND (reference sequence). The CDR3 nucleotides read TGTGCCAGTACCAACGGCAGGGGGCTTGGCAATCAGCCCCAGCATTTT. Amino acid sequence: CASTNGRGLGNQPQHF.

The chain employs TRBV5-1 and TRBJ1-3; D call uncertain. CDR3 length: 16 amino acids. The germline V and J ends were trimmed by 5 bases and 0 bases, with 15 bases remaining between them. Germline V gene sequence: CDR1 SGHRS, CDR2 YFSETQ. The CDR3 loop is CASSLGPTSSGNTIYF. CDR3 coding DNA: TGCGCCAGCAGTCTAGGACCGACGAGCTCTGGAAACACCATATATTTT.

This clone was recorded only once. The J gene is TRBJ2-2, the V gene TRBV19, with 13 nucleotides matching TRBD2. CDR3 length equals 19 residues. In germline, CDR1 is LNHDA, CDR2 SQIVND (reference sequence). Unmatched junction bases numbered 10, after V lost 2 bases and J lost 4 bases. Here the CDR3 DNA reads TGTGCCAGTAGTATACATACTAGCGGGAGGGTTCTTGGCACCGGGGAGCTGTTTTTT. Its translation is CASSIHTSGRVLGTGELFF. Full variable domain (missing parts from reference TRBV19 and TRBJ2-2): DGGITQSPKYLFRKEGQNVTLSCEQNLNHDAMYWYRQDPGQGLRLIYYSQIVNDFQKGDIAEGYSVSREKKESFPLTVTSAQKNPTAFYLCASSIHTSGRVLGTGELFFGEGSRLTVL.

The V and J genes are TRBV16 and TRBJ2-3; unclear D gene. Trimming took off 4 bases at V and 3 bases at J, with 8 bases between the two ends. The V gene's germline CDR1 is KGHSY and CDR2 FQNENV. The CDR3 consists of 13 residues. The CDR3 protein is CASSLTSTDTQYF. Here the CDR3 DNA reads TGTGCCAGCAGCCTAACTTCAACAGATACGCAGTATTTT.

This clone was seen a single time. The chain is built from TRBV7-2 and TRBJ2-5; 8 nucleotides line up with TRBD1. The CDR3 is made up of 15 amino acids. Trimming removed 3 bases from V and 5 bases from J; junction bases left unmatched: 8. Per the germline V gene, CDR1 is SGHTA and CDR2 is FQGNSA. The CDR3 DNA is TGTGCCAGCAGCTTTACCGGGACAGGTGGTGAGACCCAGTACTTC. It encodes CASSFTGTGGETQYF.

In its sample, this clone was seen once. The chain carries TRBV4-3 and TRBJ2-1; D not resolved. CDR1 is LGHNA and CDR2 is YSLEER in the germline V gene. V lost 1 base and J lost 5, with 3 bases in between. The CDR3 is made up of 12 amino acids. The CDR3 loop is CASSQGHNEQFF. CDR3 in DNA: TGCGCCAGCAGCCAAGGCCACAATGAGCAGTTCTTC.

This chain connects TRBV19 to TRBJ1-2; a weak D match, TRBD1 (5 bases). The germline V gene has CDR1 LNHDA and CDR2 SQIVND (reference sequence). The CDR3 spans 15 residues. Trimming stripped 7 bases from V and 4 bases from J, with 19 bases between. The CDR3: CASTEGTGRSYGYTF. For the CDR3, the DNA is TGTGCCAGTACCGAAGGCACAGGTCGAAGCTATGGCTACACCTTC.

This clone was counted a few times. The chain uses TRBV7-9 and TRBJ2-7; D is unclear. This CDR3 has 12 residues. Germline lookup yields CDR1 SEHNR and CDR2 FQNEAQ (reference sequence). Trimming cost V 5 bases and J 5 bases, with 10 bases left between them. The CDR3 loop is CASSLTSNEQYF. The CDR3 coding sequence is TGTGCCAGCAGCCTCACTTCTAACGAGCAGTACTTC.

CDR3 loop: CASSHFTSGEYNEQFF. The CDR3 bases are TGTGCCAGCAGCCATTTTACTAGCGGAGAATACAATGAGCAGTTCTTC. V usage is TRBV4-2 and J usage is TRBJ2-1; the match to TRBD2 covers 8 bases. Germline CDR1 reads LGHNA; CDR2 reads YNFKEQ. The CDR3 has 16 amino acids. Trimming at V came to 3 bases and at J to 4 bases, leaving 8 bases not matched to a gene.